This T cell receptor beta chain was identified during a study of CD8 T cells in ankylosing spondylitis. The CDR3 spans 13 residues. V was cut by 4 bases and J by 5 bases, with 15 bases left in between. Germline values: CDR1 SQVTM, CDR2 ANQGSEA. As to this clonotype: Its specificity is not known.

Study-level findings and limits: Significant enrichment of disease-linked clones was reportedly seen in matched ankylosing spondylitis synovial fluid. A motif in TCR beta, a set of roughly 8 highly homologous variants, appeared characteristic of ankylosing spondylitis blood. CD8+ cells made up the disease-linked clones, which were relatively rare in peripheral blood.

MiXCR, applied by TCRdb to the 5' RACE reads, yields one record per CDR3 protein. The repertoire consists of around 150,000 distinct CDR3 sequences, with over 10% occurring once and the leading ten covering approximately 4%. The sequencing sample was made of blood, either unsorted or a sorted T cell fraction (not recorded which). The source of this sequence is a female donor with ankylosing spondylitis or in good health (not recorded which). The genes are TRBV29-1 and TRBJ2-7; possibly TRBD1 for D (6 bases). The CDR3 DNA is TGCAGCGTTGGGGAACAGGGAGTTAACGAGCAGTACTTC. This gives the protein CSVGEQGVNEQYF.